This record covers a single T cell receptor (beta chain). Antigen specificity is unknown. The CDR3 has 15 amino acids. The V end lost 2 bases, the J end lost 2 bases, and 12 bases lay between the germline ends. The germline V gene has CDR1 MNHNY and CDR2 SVGAGI (reference sequence). This entry belongs to a study of shared clonotypes between healthy human individuals. About the research overall: Per donor, CD8 memory used one plate, CD8 naive used two, CD4 memory used three and CD4 naive used three. Broader study findings: Sharing across four donors was highest in naive CD4 (around 5%) and lowest in memory CD8 (around 0.4%).

Using 200 ng DNA, approximately 27,000 T cell genomes, the sorted-subset replicate PCRs were run. TCRdb keeps only in-frame clones here, not all; method: immunoSEQ multiplex PCR. The sample has fewer than 2.5 million clones; 80% to 95% are singletons. This clonotype originated in a man aged 18-30 years in good health. Some clones in this sample may be carry-over from other donors' samples. The source material was naive CD4+ T cells from PBMCs. The subset denotes: CD45RA+ positively selected. The chain has TRBV6-6 and TRBJ2-5; possible D gene TRBD1, 6 bases. CDR3: CASSYRTAPQETQYF. The DNA of the CDR3 is TGTGCCAGCAGTTACAGGACAGCTCCTCAAGAGACCCAGTACTTC.